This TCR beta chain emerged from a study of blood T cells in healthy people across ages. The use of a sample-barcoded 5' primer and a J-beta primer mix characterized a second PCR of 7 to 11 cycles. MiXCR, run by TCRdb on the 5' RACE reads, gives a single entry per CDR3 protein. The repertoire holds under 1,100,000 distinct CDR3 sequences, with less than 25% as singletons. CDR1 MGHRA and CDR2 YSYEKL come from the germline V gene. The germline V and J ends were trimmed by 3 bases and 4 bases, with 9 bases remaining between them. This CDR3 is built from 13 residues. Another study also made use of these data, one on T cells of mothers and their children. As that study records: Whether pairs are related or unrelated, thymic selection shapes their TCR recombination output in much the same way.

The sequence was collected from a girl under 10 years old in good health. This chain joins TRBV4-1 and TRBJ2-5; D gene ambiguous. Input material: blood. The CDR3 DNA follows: TGCGCCAGCAGCCAGACGCCCCCAGAGACCCAGTACTTC. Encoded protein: CASSQTPPETQYF.